Reported below is one T cell receptor beta chain. CDR3 size: 15 residues. The germline V gene has CDR1 SEHNR and CDR2 FQNEAQ (reference sequence). V shed 1 base, J shed 6 bases, and the junction held 3 bases outside the gene matches. This record comes from a study of OX40 agonist ivuxolimab in advanced cancers. Only in-frame clones appear in the TCRdb table, and some are missing; sequencing was by immunoSEQ multiplex PCR. Of 57,000 or so clones in the sample, 80% to 90% were seen once. This sample comprised CD4+ or CD8+ T cells sorted from blood, obtained in a trial of the OX40 agonist ivuxolimab. The chain combines TRBV7-9 with TRBJ2-1, with 10 bases lining up with TRBD1. This TCR was sampled from an adult with an advanced solid tumor such as melanoma, head and neck, liver or kidney cancer. The CDR3 region has the DNA TGTGCCAGCAGCTTAGGGGACAGGGGTTCCAATGAGCAGTTCTTC. Translated: CASSLGDRGSNEQFF.